These T cell receptor beta chains were read from a single sample in a study of molecular identifiers for immune sequencing clone quantification. TCRdb recomputed calls from the PCR reads with MiXCR, one row per CDR3 protein. This sample has about half a million distinct CDR3 sequences; over 20% occur once, and the top ten carry more than 0.8%. The sequencing input was naive CD8+ T cells from blood, with Jurkat cell RNA spiked in. The receptors come from a human donor in good health. Some libraries in this study had Jurkat cell RNA spiked in. Each CDR3 is given with its conserved first and last residue. D genes are given only for firm matches. Clone sizes are given selectively: once, few, many, or a class where the clone is expanded.

abundance: -
j_gene: TRBJ1-1
d_gene: TRBD1
v_gene: TRBV13
CDR3aa: CASSFEGRGWAEAFF
CDR3nt: TGTGCCAGCAGCTTCGAAGGCAGGGGGTGGGCTGAAGCTTTCTTT

abundance: -
j_gene: TRBJ2-7
d_gene: TRBD2
v_gene: TRBV7-9
CDR3aa: CASSLFPPGLASYEQYF
CDR3nt: TGTGCCAGCAGCTTATTTCCTCCGGGACTAGCGTCATACGAGCAGTACTTC

abundance: -
j_gene: TRBJ1-6
d_gene: -
v_gene: TRBV3-1
CDR3aa: CASSHGGRDYYNSPLHF
CDR3nt: TGTGCCAGCAGCCACGGAGGCAGGGATTATTATAATTCACCCCTCCACTTT

abundance: few
j_gene: TRBJ2-1
d_gene: -
v_gene: TRBV28
CDR3aa: CASREDTSSYNEQFF
CDR3nt: TGTGCCAGCAGGGAGGACACGAGCTCCTACAATGAGCAGTTCTTC

abundance: few
j_gene: TRBJ1-2
d_gene: -
v_gene: TRBV7-9
CDR3aa: CASSLKAGTDGYTF
CDR3nt: TGTGCCAGCAGCTTAAAGGCCGGTACGGATGGCTACACCTTC

abundance: many
j_gene: TRBJ2-3
d_gene: -
v_gene: TRBV29-1
CDR3aa: CSVEEFPPSTDTQYF
CDR3nt: TGCAGCGTTGAAGAATTCCCCCCCAGCACAGATACGCAGTATTTT

abundance: once
j_gene: TRBJ2-2
d_gene: -
v_gene: TRBV7-6
CDR3aa: CASRPPNLNTGELCF
CDR3nt: TGTGCCAGCAGACCCCCGAATCTAAACACCGGGGAGCTGTGTTTT

abundance: -
j_gene: TRBJ2-5
d_gene: TRBD2
v_gene: TRBV7-2
CDR3aa: CASGSGGGQGETQYF
CDR3nt: TGTGCCAGCGGCTCGGGGGGAGGGCAGGGAGAGACCCAGTACTTC

abundance: few
j_gene: TRBJ2-7
d_gene: -
v_gene: TRBV6-2/TRBV6-3
CDR3aa: CASSVVYEQYF
CDR3nt: TGTGCCAGCAGTGTCGTGTACGAGCAGTACTTC

abundance: once
j_gene: TRBJ2-1
d_gene: -
v_gene: TRBV11-2
CDR3aa: CASSLKLSDEQFF
CDR3nt: TGTGCCAGCAGCTTAAAGCTTTCCGATGAGCAGTTCTTC

abundance: few
j_gene: TRBJ1-1
d_gene: -
v_gene: TRBV12-3/TRBV12-4
CDR3aa: CASSGGYTEAFF
CDR3nt: TGTGCCAGCAGTGGCGGGTACACTGAAGCTTTCTTT

abundance: -
j_gene: TRBJ2-7
d_gene: -
v_gene: TRBV4-3
CDR3aa: CAGSQDRGSSYEQYF
CDR3nt: TGCGCCGGCAGCCAAGATCGGGGGAGCTCCTACGAGCAGTACTTC

abundance: many
j_gene: TRBJ2-7
d_gene: -
v_gene: TRBV28
CDR3aa: CASSFAPSYEQYF
CDR3nt: TGTGCCAGCAGTTTTGCCCCCTCCTACGAGCAGTACTTC

abundance: -
j_gene: TRBJ2-3
d_gene: -
v_gene: TRBV6-5
CDR3aa: CASSYSGRQGADTQYF
CDR3nt: TGTGCCAGCAGTTACTCGGGTCGGCAGGGAGCGGATACGCAGTATTTT

abundance: -
j_gene: TRBJ1-5
d_gene: -
v_gene: TRBV28
CDR3aa: CVSSPPGGGHNQPQHF
CDR3nt: TGTGTCAGCAGTCCCCCGGGGGGGGGGCACAATCAGCCCCAGCATTTT

abundance: -
j_gene: TRBJ1-5
d_gene: -
v_gene: TRBV21-1
CDR3aa: CARQVTVDQPRHF
CDR3nt: TGTGCCAGACAGGTGACCGTCGATCAGCCCCGGCATTTT

abundance: few
j_gene: TRBJ2-1
d_gene: TRBD1
v_gene: TRBV5-1
CDR3aa: CASSAGTVSYNEQFF
CDR3nt: TGCGCCAGCAGCGCAGGGACAGTATCCTACAATGAGCAGTTCTTC

abundance: few
j_gene: TRBJ2-2
d_gene: -
v_gene: TRBV27
CDR3aa: CASSITNTGELFF
CDR3nt: TGTGCCAGCAGTATCACGAACACCGGGGAGCTGTTTTTT

abundance: -
j_gene: TRBJ2-1
d_gene: -
v_gene: TRBV3-1
CDR3aa: CASSAVLGAEQFF
CDR3nt: TGTGCCAGCAGCGCCGTTCTGGGGGCTGAGCAGTTCTTC

abundance: -
j_gene: TRBJ1-5
d_gene: -
v_gene: TRBV19
CDR3aa: CASSLGTRGLNQPQHF
CDR3nt: TGTGCCAGTAGTCTGGGGACCCGGGGTCTAAATCAGCCCCAGCATTTT

abundance: -
j_gene: TRBJ2-3
d_gene: TRBD2
v_gene: TRBV20-1
CDR3aa: CSASGEGRLLDTQYF
CDR3nt: TGCAGTGCTAGTGGGGAGGGCCGCCTGTTAGATACGCAGTATTTT

abundance: few
j_gene: TRBJ2-1
d_gene: TRBD2
v_gene: TRBV20-1
CDR3aa: CSARDGGVVYNEQFF
CDR3nt: TGCAGTGCTAGAGATGGGGGGGTAGTTTATAATGAGCAGTTCTTC

abundance: few
j_gene: TRBJ2-5
d_gene: TRBD1
v_gene: TRBV4-3
CDR3aa: CASSQDTWAGGWQETQYF
CDR3nt: TGCGCCAGCAGCCAAGACACGTGGGCAGGGGGTTGGCAAGAGACCCAGTACTTC

abundance: few
j_gene: TRBJ1-6
d_gene: -
v_gene: TRBV7-9
CDR3aa: CASSSPLEENDNSPLHF
CDR3nt: TGTGCCAGCAGCTCCCCGTTAGAGGAAAACGATAATTCACCCCTCCACTTT

abundance: few
j_gene: TRBJ2-3
d_gene: TRBD2
v_gene: TRBV6-2/TRBV6-3
CDR3aa: CASTPWSGAADTQYF
CDR3nt: TGTGCCAGCACTCCCTGGAGCGGGGCAGCAGATACGCAGTATTTT

abundance: few
j_gene: TRBJ1-2
d_gene: TRBD1
v_gene: TRBV7-9
CDR3aa: CASSQFDRGNIYGYTF
CDR3nt: TGTGCCAGCAGCCAATTTGACAGGGGGAATATCTATGGCTACACCTTC

abundance: -
j_gene: TRBJ1-5
d_gene: -
v_gene: TRBV27
CDR3aa: CASSLSVLQPQHF
CDR3nt: TGTGCCAGCAGTTTATCGGTCCTTCAGCCCCAGCATTTT

abundance: -
j_gene: TRBJ2-7
d_gene: -
v_gene: TRBV19
CDR3aa: CASSPAVGRSSYEQYF
CDR3nt: TGTGCCAGCTCCCCGGCCGTCGGCAGGAGCTCCTACGAGCAGTACTTC

abundance: -
j_gene: TRBJ1-1
d_gene: TRBD1
v_gene: TRBV7-9
CDR3aa: CASIPGQGEGRTEAFF
CDR3nt: TGTGCCAGCATCCCGGGACAGGGCGAGGGTAGAACTGAAGCTTTCTTT

abundance: few
j_gene: TRBJ2-7
d_gene: TRBD1
v_gene: TRBV29-1
CDR3aa: CSVGFRDRTYEQYF
CDR3nt: TGCAGCGTTGGCTTCCGGGACAGGACCTACGAGCAGTACTTC

abundance: many
j_gene: TRBJ1-1
d_gene: -
v_gene: TRBV20-1
CDR3aa: CSARAQTDTEAFF
CDR3nt: TGCAGTGCTAGAGCCCAGACAGACACTGAAGCTTTCTTT

abundance: -
j_gene: TRBJ1-2
d_gene: -
v_gene: TRBV29-1
CDR3aa: CSVDAGNYGYTF
CDR3nt: TGCAGCGTTGACGCAGGGAATTATGGCTACACCTTC

abundance: many
j_gene: TRBJ2-1
d_gene: -
v_gene: TRBV5-1
CDR3aa: CASSFRATGSLTYNEQFF
CDR3nt: TGCGCCAGCAGCTTCAGGGCCACGGGTTCTCTCACCTACAATGAGCAGTTCTTC

abundance: few
j_gene: TRBJ2-7
d_gene: -
v_gene: TRBV7-9
CDR3aa: CASSPWSSYEQYF
CDR3nt: TGTGCCAGCAGCCCTTGGAGCTCCTACGAGCAGTACTTC

abundance: many
j_gene: TRBJ2-7
d_gene: TRBD1
v_gene: TRBV30
CDR3aa: CAWSRDRSAYEQYF
CDR3nt: TGTGCCTGGAGTAGGGACAGATCCGCCTACGAGCAGTACTTC

abundance: many
j_gene: TRBJ1-1
d_gene: -
v_gene: TRBV7-9
CDR3aa: CASSLARGNTEAFF
CDR3nt: TGTGCCAGCAGCTTAGCGCGGGGGAATACTGAAGCTTTCTTT

abundance: -
j_gene: TRBJ2-3
d_gene: TRBD2
v_gene: TRBV9
CDR3aa: CASSVSPEGTSGRADTQYF
CDR3nt: TGTGCCAGCAGCGTTTCTCCCGAGGGGACTAGCGGGAGAGCAGATACGCAGTATTTT

abundance: -
j_gene: TRBJ2-7
d_gene: -
v_gene: TRBV7-9
CDR3aa: CASSSGLQSYEQCF
CDR3nt: TGTGCCAGCAGCTCGGGACTTCAGTCCTACGAGCAGTGCTTC

abundance: -
j_gene: TRBJ2-7
d_gene: TRBD1
v_gene: TRBV7-2
CDR3aa: CAGSTGTGFPYEQYF
CDR3nt: TGTGCCGGCAGCACCGGGACAGGCTTTCCCTACGAGCAGTACTTC

abundance: few
j_gene: TRBJ2-2
d_gene: -
v_gene: TRBV4-3
CDR3aa: CASSQSWTQGRETGELFF
CDR3nt: TGCGCCAGCAGCCAAAGCTGGACACAGGGGCGGGAGACCGGGGAGCTGTTTTTT

abundance: few
j_gene: TRBJ2-7
d_gene: -
v_gene: TRBV29-1
CDR3aa: CSVEGGTPLAYEQYF
CDR3nt: TGCAGCGTTGAAGGGGGGACCCCTCTAGCCTACGAGCAGTACTTC

abundance: many
j_gene: TRBJ2-7
d_gene: -
v_gene: TRBV27
CDR3aa: CASSPRLWPEQYF
CDR3nt: TGTGCCAGCAGTCCAAGACTCTGGCCCGAGCAGTACTTC

abundance: -
j_gene: TRBJ2-5
d_gene: TRBD1
v_gene: TRBV12-3/TRBV12-4
CDR3aa: CASTLTGIPETQYF
CDR3nt: TGTGCCAGCACCCTGACAGGGATTCCAGAGACCCAGTACTTC

abundance: few
j_gene: TRBJ2-7
d_gene: -
v_gene: TRBV6-2/TRBV6-3
CDR3aa: CASSYAGRTSYEQYF
CDR3nt: TGTGCCAGCAGTTACGCGGGACGTACATCCTACGAGCAGTACTTC

abundance: many
j_gene: TRBJ1-5
d_gene: -
v_gene: TRBV28
CDR3aa: CASSYRVVVGRDQPQHF
CDR3nt: TGTGCCAGCAGCTACAGGGTGGTAGTCGGGCGAGATCAGCCCCAGCATTTT

abundance: -
j_gene: TRBJ2-1
d_gene: -
v_gene: TRBV5-1
CDR3aa: CASSLYTGQFNEQFF
CDR3nt: TGCGCCAGCAGCTTGTATACAGGCCAGTTCAATGAGCAGTTCTTC

abundance: -
j_gene: TRBJ1-3
d_gene: -
v_gene: TRBV12-3/TRBV12-4
CDR3aa: CASIPGNGGRLDTIYF
CDR3nt: TGTGCCAGCATCCCCGGGAATGGGGGGCGTTTGGACACCATATATTTT

abundance: -
j_gene: TRBJ2-2
d_gene: TRBD1
v_gene: TRBV27
CDR3aa: CASQTGTAPVELFF
CDR3nt: TGTGCCAGCCAAACCGGGACAGCTCCGGTTGAGCTGTTTTTT